These T cell receptor beta chains were read from a single sample in a study of CD8+ T cells in alopecia areata. The repertoire was sequenced with immunoSEQ multiplex PCR; TCRdb's copy has only in-frame clones and lacks some. The table records approximately 140,000 clones, 80% to 90% of them present only once. Here the sequenced sample was CD8+ T cells sorted from blood, taken at week 4, from a patient treated with tofacitinib. The receptors here all came from a human donor with alopecia areata. Both conserved end residues are part of each CDR3. A D gene is named only where the DNA matches it firmly. The size entry is marked missing in some rows and otherwise reads once, few, many or a size class.

clone size	V gene	D gene	J gene	CDR3 DNA	CDR3 protein
.	TRBV6-5	.	TRBJ2-1	TGTGCCAGCAGTTCCGAGCGTTTCTCCTACAATGAGCAGTTCTTC	CASSSERFSYNEQFF
once	TRBV4-1	TRBD1	TRBJ1-5	TGCGCCAGCAGCCAACCGGGACAGGGGGCACAGCCCCAGCATTTT	CASSQPGQGAQPQHF
once	TRBV4-2	.	TRBJ2-3	TGTGCCAGCAGCCAAGAAAGGGGCACAGATACGCAGTATTTT	CASSQERGTDTQYF
few	TRBV27	.	TRBJ2-7	TGTGCCAGCAGTCCCAAGGACAGCTCTCCCTACGAGCAGTACTTC	CASSPKDSSPYEQYF
.	TRBV5-5	.	TRBJ2-7	TGTGCCAGCAGCTTACAAGCCTACGAGCAGTACTTC	CASSLQAYEQYF
once	TRBV6-5	.	TRBJ2-5	TGTGCCAGCAGTTACTCGAAATTTGAGACCCAGTACTTC	CASSYSKFETQYF
.	TRBV6-1	TRBD1	TRBJ2-7	TGTGCCAGCAGTGAAGGGACAGGGCACTTTTCGCGGGACGAGCAGTACTTC	CASSEGTGHFSRDEQYF
.	TRBV9	.	TRBJ2-3	TGTGCCAGCAGCGTATGGGCCGAGGCAGATACGCAGTATTTT	CASSVWAEADTQYF
.	TRBV2	.	TRBJ2-1	TGTGCCAGCAGTGAAGGTAGCAGGGGCTACAATGAGCAGTTCTTC	CASSEGSRGYNEQFF
.	TRBV5-6	.	TRBJ1-6	TGTGCCAGCAGCTTGGCCAGGGGACATAATTCACCCCTCCACTTT	CASSLARGHNSPLHF
.	TRBV5-1	.	TRBJ1-2	TGCGCCAGCAGCTTAGAAGTGGGAGGGAACTATGGCTACACCTTC	CASSLEVGGNYGYTF
.	TRBV10-2	.	TRBJ2-5	TGCGCCACCCTTAATGGGGGACAATTTTTCCAAGAGACCCAGTACTTC	CATLNGGQFFQETQYF
.	TRBV5-6	TRBD2	TRBJ2-1	TGTGCCAGCAGCTTGGAGGTGGGACTAGCGGGGGGCGCGTACAATGAGCAGTTCTTC	CASSLEVGLAGGAYNEQFF
.	TRBV5-4	.	TRBJ1-2	TGTGCCAGCAGCTTGGTGGGGACAAATCATTATGGCTACACCTTC	CASSLVGTNHYGYTF
.	TRBV13	.	TRBJ1-1	TGTGCCAGCAGCTTGGCGGTGAACACTGAAGCTTTCTTT	CASSLAVNTEAFF
.	TRBV11-2	.	TRBJ2-7	TGTGCCAGCACCCATACTCGTTACGAGCAGTACTTC	CASTHTRYEQYF
.	TRBV5-6	TRBD1	TRBJ2-1	TGTGCCAGCAGCCGGCGACAGGGCTCGCGGTACAATGAGCAGTTCTTC	CASSRRQGSRYNEQFF